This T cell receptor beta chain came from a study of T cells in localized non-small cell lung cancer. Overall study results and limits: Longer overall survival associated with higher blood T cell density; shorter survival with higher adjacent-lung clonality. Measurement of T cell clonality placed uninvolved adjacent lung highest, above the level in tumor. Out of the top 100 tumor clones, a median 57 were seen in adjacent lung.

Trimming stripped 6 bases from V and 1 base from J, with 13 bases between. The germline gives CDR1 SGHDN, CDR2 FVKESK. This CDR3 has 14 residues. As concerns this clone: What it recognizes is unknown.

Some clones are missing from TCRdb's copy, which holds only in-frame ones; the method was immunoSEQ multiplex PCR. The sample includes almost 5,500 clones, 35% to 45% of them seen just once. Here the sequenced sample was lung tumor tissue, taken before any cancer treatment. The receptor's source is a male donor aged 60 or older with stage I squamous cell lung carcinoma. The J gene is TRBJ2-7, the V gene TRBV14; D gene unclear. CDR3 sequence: CASSRYPGSYEQYF. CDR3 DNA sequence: TGTGCCAGCAGTCGGTATCCGGGTTCCTACGAGCAGTACTTC. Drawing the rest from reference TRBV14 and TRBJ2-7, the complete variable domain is EAGVTQFPSHSVIEKGQTVTLRCDPISGHDNLYWYRRVMGKEIKFLLHFVKESKQDESGMPNNRFLAERTGGTYSTLKVQPAELEDSGVYFCASSRYPGSYEQYFGPGTRLTVT.